The 26 T cell receptor beta chains reported below all come from one sample, sequenced in a study of cytomegalovirus exposure and HLA in healthy donors. TCRdb's copy holds only in-frame clones and misses some; the assay was immunoSEQ multiplex PCR. The sample has around 190,000 clones, around 85% seen once; the top ten hold more than 15%. The sequencing input was PBMCs. The receptors stem from a young man in good health and CMV-seropositive.

The chain carries TRBV7-9 and TRBJ2-2, with 10 bases matching TRBD1. CDR1 is SEHNR and CDR2 is FQNEAQ in the germline V gene (reference sequence). After removal of 3 bases from V and 5 bases from J, the junction contained 6 bases not matched to a gene. This CDR3 is 16 amino acids long. This CDR3 is CASSFIRDRGTGELFF. In DNA form, the CDR3 reads TGTGCCAGCAGCTTTATCAGGGACAGGGGTACCGGGGAGCTGTTTTTT.

This clone has a handful of counts. The gene calls are TRBV7-2 and TRBJ2-1; possible D gene TRBD2, 5 bases. CDR1 is SGHTA, CDR2 FQGNSA, per germline. Deletions cut 6 bases from V and 3 bases from J, with 18 bases between. There are 16 residues in the CDR3. The CDR3 DNA follows: TGTGCCAGCAGTCCCTTTCCGCGCGGGCGCTACAATGAGCAGTTCTTC. Translating it yields CASSPFPRGRYNEQFF.

This chain joins TRBV2 and TRBJ2-7; 8 bases line up with TRBD2. Germline CDR1 reads SNHLY; CDR2 reads FYNNEI. Trimming took 8 bases from V and 0 from J; bases not matched to a gene: 6. The length of the CDR3 is 14 residues. The DNA of the CDR3 is TGTGCCAGCCGGATCGGGGGGGCCTCCTACGAGCAGTACTTC. Translating gives CASRIGGASYEQYF.

The chain combines TRBV6-1 with TRBJ2-5; TRBD2 matches at 10 bases. V gave up 4 bases and J gave up 2 bases; unmatched junction bases: 10. CDR1 and CDR2 from the germline V gene are MNHNS and SASEGT. The length of the CDR3 is 17 residues. In nucleotides, the CDR3 is TGTGCCAGCAGTGTCAATGGTGCGGGACTAGCGCAAGAGACCCAGTACTTC. Translated, it gives CASSVNGAGLAQETQYF.

V gene TRBV6-5 combines with J gene TRBJ2-3; TRBD2 matches 9 bases. Trimming took 2 bases from V and 1 from J; bases not matched to a gene: 4. This CDR3 region has 16 residues. Germline-derived CDR1 and CDR2 are MNHEY and SVGAGI. The CDR3 reads CASSYTRTSGTDTQYF. In DNA, the CDR3 is TGTGCCAGCAGTTACACAAGGACTAGCGGCACAGATACGCAGTATTTT.

For the CDR3, the DNA is TGTGCCAGCAGCGTATACAGGGGAAAATCCTACGAGCAGTACTTC. This gives the protein CASSVYRGKSYEQYF. V is TRBV11-2 and J is TRBJ2-7, with 7 positions matching TRBD1. The CDR3 extends over 15 amino acids. The V segment lost 5 bases and the J segment 1 base; nucleotides outside the gene matches: 8. Germline loops: CDR1 SGHAT, CDR2 FQNNGV.

This chain uses TRBV28 with TRBJ1-4; 8 bases align to TRBD1. This CDR3 region has 14 residues. V gave up 5 bases and J gave up 10 bases; unmatched junction bases: 9. Germline CDR1 is MDHEN and CDR2 is SYDVKM. Written as DNA, the CDR3 is TGTGCCAGCAGTGCCCGGGACAGGACGTCAAAACTGTTTTTT. The encoded protein is CASSARDRTSKLFF.

The chain carries TRBV5-1 and TRBJ2-4; 8 nucleotides line up with TRBD1. CDR1 is SGHRS and CDR2 is YFSETQ in the germline V gene. The CDR3 has 15 amino acids. With 4 bases clipped from V and 2 bases from J, the junction kept 5 bases outside the gene matches. CDR3 nucleotide sequence: TGCGCCAGCAGCCCGACAGGGGAACCCAAAAACATTCAGTACTTC. It translates to CASSPTGEPKNIQYF. Based on the CDR3 plus reference TRBV5-1 and TRBJ2-4, the full variable domain is KAGVTQTPRYLIKTRGQQVTLSCSPISGHRSVSWYQQTPGQGLQFLFEYFSETQRNKGNFPGRFSGRQFSNSRSEMNVSTLELGDSALYLCASSPTGEPKNIQYFGAGTRLSVL.

This clone turned up a few times. The V and J genes are TRBV7-9 and TRBJ2-1, with TRBD2 matching over 12 bases. V was clipped by 1 base and J by 5 bases; unmatched bases: 3. The CDR3 runs to 16 residues. CDR1 is SEHNR and CDR2 is FQNEAQ in the germline V gene (reference sequence). The CDR3 nucleotides read TGTGCCAGCAGCTTAGAGGCTAGCGGGAGGGACAATGAGCAGTTCTTC. Translation gives CASSLEASGRDNEQFF.

This chain's CDR3 is CASSLPTGGETQYF. The DNA for the CDR3 is TGTGCCAGCAGCCTACCCACGGGGGGAGAGACCCAGTACTTC. V and J are TRBV5-5 and TRBJ2-5, with 7 bases lining up with TRBD2. The CDR3 extends over 14 amino acids. The junction had 7 bases not matched to a gene; V was cut back by 4 bases and J by 4 bases. CDR1 SGHKS and CDR2 YYEKEE come from the germline V gene (reference sequence). The whole variable domain, remainder taken from reference TRBV5-5 and TRBJ2-5, is DAGVTQSPTHLIKTRGQQVTLRCSPISGHKSVSWYQQVLGQGPQFIFQYYEKEERGRGNFPDRFSARQFPNYSSELNVNALLLGDSALYLCASSLPTGGETQYFGPGTRLLVL.

This clone was found a few times. V is TRBV28 and J is TRBJ1-2, with D uncertain. In germline, CDR1 is MDHEN, CDR2 SYDVKM. The V and J ends lost 2 bases and 7 bases respectively, with 11 bases between them. CDR3 length: 13 amino acids. The chain's CDR3 is CASSLRAAGGYTF. DNA of the CDR3: TGTGCCAGCAGTTTAAGGGCCGCGGGTGGCTACACCTTC.

This chain joins TRBV5-6 and TRBJ2-1; 10 nucleotides agree with TRBD2. V was clipped by 7 bases and J by 0 bases; unmatched bases: 10. CDR3 length: 17 amino acids. In germline, CDR1 is SGHDT, CDR2 YYEEEE. The CDR3 loop is CASAFLAGVSSYNEQFF. CDR3 DNA: TGTGCCAGCGCGTTTCTAGCGGGGGTGAGCTCCTACAATGAGCAGTTCTTC.

The chain is built from TRBV28 and TRBJ1-5, with TRBD1 as a possible D gene (6 bases). Germline V lookup: CDR1 MDHEN, CDR2 SYDVKM. V dropped 6 bases and J dropped 0 bases, with 27 bases sitting between them. The CDR3 runs to 20 residues. In nucleotides, the CDR3 is TGTGCCAGCAGGCACAGGGTTCCTCTCAAGACAGTATATAGCAATCAGCCCCAGCATTTT. Residues: CASRHRVPLKTVYSNQPQHF.

The CDR3 nucleotides are TGTGCCAGCAGTATCACAGGGCTTCGGATGAACACTGAAGCTTTCTTT. Residues: CASSITGLRMNTEAFF. The gene calls are TRBV28 and TRBJ1-1; TRBD1 might be the D (6 bases). Trimming removed 5 bases at V and 0 bases at J, with 16 bases between. The CDR3 sequence is 16 residues long. Germline-derived CDR1 and CDR2 are MDHEN and SYDVKM.

The chain uses TRBV5-4 and TRBJ1-3; TRBD1 matches at 11 bases. The CDR3 has 16 residues. V shed 3 bases, J shed 4 bases, and the junction held 6 bases outside the gene matches. Germline V CDR1 and CDR2: SGHNT, YYREEE (reference sequence). CDR3 in DNA: TGTGCCAGCAGCTATGACGGGACAGGGGGGGGAAACACCATATATTTT. Residues: CASSYDGTGGGNTIYF.

This sequence joins TRBV7-2 and TRBJ1-2, with D possibly being TRBD1 (5 bases). The V and J ends lost 2 bases and 6 bases respectively, with 19 bases between them. This CDR3 is 16 amino acids long. Per germline, CDR1 SGHTA and CDR2 FQGNSA. CDR3 protein: CASSLRVQGRGNGYTF. CDR3 DNA sequence: TGTGCCAGCAGCTTAAGGGTTCAGGGACGGGGGAATGGCTACACCTTC.

The genes are TRBV7-9 and TRBJ2-7, with D perhaps matching TRBD1 (6 bases). The ends were cut back, 3 bases at V and 2 bases at J, with 8 bases in the middle. This CDR3 spans 13 amino acids. Germline CDR1 is SEHNR and CDR2 is FQNEAQ (reference sequence). The CDR3 region has the DNA TGTGCCAGCAGCTTCGGGACAACCTACGAGCAGTACTTC. It encodes CASSFGTTYEQYF.

The rearrangement links TRBV7-3 to TRBJ2-7; 14 bases fit TRBD2. Trimming cost V 4 bases and J 5 bases; bases outside gene matches: 4. The CDR3 covers 15 residues. Germline V gene data show CDR1 as SGHTA and CDR2 as FQGTGA. CDR3 nucleotide sequence: TGTGCCAGCAGCTCGGGACTAGCGGGAGAGGACGAGCAGTACTTC. This gives the protein CASSSGLAGEDEQYF.

The chain has TRBV2 and TRBJ1-3; 7 bases match TRBD1. The CDR3 runs 15 residues. Germline CDR1 and CDR2: SNHLY and FYNNEI. The V gene end was trimmed by 7 bases and the J gene end by 0 bases; junction bases not matched to a gene: 6. CDR3 nucleotides: TGTGCCAGCACCGGACAGGTCAGCTCTGGAAACACCATATATTTT. This sequence encodes CASTGQVSSGNTIYF.

This clone showed up just once. V usage is TRBV2 and J usage is TRBJ1-3, with 7 bases aligning to TRBD1. Germline V gives CDR1 SNHLY, CDR2 FYNNEI. The CDR3 contains 13 residues. The trim removed 9 bases at V and 7 bases at J, leaving 9 bases unmatched. CDR3 sequence (DNA): TGTGCCAGGAGACAGGGTAGTAGCAACACCATATATTTT. Translating it yields CARRQGSSNTIYF.

This chain links TRBV5-1 with TRBJ2-1, with 9 bases that match TRBD1. V dropped 4 bases and J dropped 4; count of bases not matched to a gene: 6. The CDR3 loop spans 15 amino acids. Germline V lookup: CDR1 SGHRS, CDR2 YFSETQ. CDR3 coding DNA: TGCGCCAGCAGCGAACAGGGGGCTCAGTACAATGAGCAGTTCTTC. Protein product: CASSEQGAQYNEQFF.

The chain combines TRBV7-9 with TRBJ1-6; 7 bases line up with TRBD1. The V gene's germline CDR1 is SEHNR and CDR2 FQNEAQ (reference sequence). The CDR3 runs 15 residues. V shed 3 bases, J shed 10 bases, and the junction held 9 bases outside the gene matches. The CDR3 coding sequence is TGTGCCAGCAGCTTTCAAAGACAGGGAGACTCACCCCTCCACTTT. Its protein product is CASSFQRQGDSPLHF. The whole variable domain, filled in from reference TRBV7-9 and TRBJ1-6, reads DTGVSQNPRHKITKRGQNVTFRCDPISEHNRLYWYRQTLGQGPEFLTYFQNEAQLEKSRLLSDRFSAERPKGSFSTLEIQRTEQGDSAMYLCASSFQRQGDSPLHFGNGTRLTVT.

The chain combines TRBV19 with TRBJ2-5; D gene ambiguous. The CDR3 is made up of 13 amino acids. Germline CDR1 reads LNHDA; CDR2 reads SQIVND (reference sequence). V was cut by 2 bases and J by 1 base, with 5 bases left in between. The CDR3 nucleotides are TGTGCCAGTAGTATAACCAGCCAAGAGACCCAGTACTTC. Its protein product is CASSITSQETQYF.

This sequence joins TRBV5-6 and TRBJ2-1; TRBD2 aligns across 9 bases. V shed 1 base, J shed 1 base, and the junction held 3 bases outside the gene matches. Germline CDR1 SGHDT, CDR2 YYEEEE. This CDR3 region has 16 residues. The CDR3 DNA reads as TGTGCCAGCAGCTTGCTGACTAGCGGATCCTACAATGAGCAGTTCTTC. Translating gives CASSLLTSGSYNEQFF. The complete variable domain, with remaining parts taken from reference TRBV5-6 and TRBJ2-1, reads DAGVTQSPTHLIKTRGQQVTLRCSPKSGHDTVSWYQQALGQGPQFIFQYYEEEERQRGNFPDRFSGHQFPNYSSELNVNALLLGDSALYLCASSLLTSGSYNEQFFGPGTRLTVL.

DNA of the CDR3: TGTGCCAGCAGTTCAAGGGTGGAGGAACCCTACGAGCAGTACTTC. This codes for CASSSRVEEPYEQYF. This sequence joins TRBV7-9 and TRBJ2-7; possible D gene TRBD2, 5 bases. V dropped 6 bases and J dropped 2 bases, with 17 bases sitting between them. The CDR3 runs to 15 residues. Germline CDR1 and CDR2: SEHNR and FQNEAQ (reference sequence). The full variable domain, in which reference TRBV7-9 and TRBJ2-7 provide the parts outside the CDR3, is DTGVSQNPRHKITKRGQNVTFRCDPISEHNRLYWYRQTLGQGPEFLTYFQNEAQLEKSRLLSDRFSAERPKGSFSTLEIQRTEQGDSAMYLCASSSRVEEPYEQYFGPGTRLTVT.

The chain is built from TRBV11-2 and TRBJ2-1, with 9 bases identical to TRBD1. Trimming removed 4 bases from V and 8 bases from J; junction bases left unmatched: 6. This CDR3 region has 14 residues. CDR1 and CDR2 from the germline V gene are SGHAT and FQNNGV. In nucleotides, the CDR3 is TGTGCCAGCAGCTATCCGGGACAGGGAGATGAGCAGTTCTTC. It is translated as CASSYPGQGDEQFF.